The 17 T cell receptor beta chains below come from one sample, sequenced in a study of beta chain features in type 1 diabetes. Every isolated RNA sample was fully reverse transcribed, so sequencing captured expressed TCRB transcripts. Profiled with immunoSEQ multiplex PCR; TCRdb holds only in-frame clones, not every one. The table shows about 930,000 clones, with 15% to 20% occurring only once. Sequencing was carried out using naive CD4+ T cells from blood. All receptors come from a woman aged 18 to 35 in good health.

This clone came up a few times. The rearrangement links TRBV28 to TRBJ2-7; the D gene is possibly TRBD2 (6 bases). This CDR3 region has 13 residues. Trimming stripped 2 bases from V and 3 bases from J, with 8 bases between. CDR1 and CDR2 from the germline V gene are MDHEN and SYDVKM. The CDR3 is CASSLDGSYEQYF. The CDR3 region has the DNA TGTGCCAGCAGTTTAGACGGGAGCTACGAGCAGTACTTC.

The table lists this clone with a few counts. CDR3 residues: CAISESVYQPQHF. CDR3 nucleotides: TGTGCCATCAGTGAGTCCGTTTATCAGCCCCAGCATTTT. V and J are TRBV10-3 and TRBJ1-5; D call uncertain. CDR1 is ENHRY and CDR2 is SYGVKD in the germline V gene. Trimming shortened V by 0 bases and J by 5 bases, and 5 bases separated the two germline ends. The CDR3 spans 13 residues.

This chain connects TRBV28 to TRBJ2-2; 13 nucleotides agree with TRBD2. Germline V gene lookup returns CDR1 MDHEN and CDR2 SYDVKM. V gave up 8 bases and J gave up 3 bases; unmatched junction bases: 9. This CDR3 spans 17 amino acids. Here the CDR3 reads CASETSGRPGDTGELFF. The CDR3 DNA reads TGTGCCAGCGAGACTAGCGGGAGGCCAGGGGACACCGGGGAGCTGTTTTTT. The complete variable domain, with remaining parts taken from reference TRBV28 and TRBJ2-2, reads DVKVTQSSRYLVKRTGEKVFLECVQDMDHENMFWYRQDPGLGLRLIYFSYDVKMKEKGDIPEGYSVSREKKERFSLILESASTNQTSMYLCASETSGRPGDTGELFFGEGSRLTVL.

This chain links TRBV7-6 with TRBJ2-1; TRBD2 aligns across 8 bases. The CDR3 consists of 12 residues. The germline V gene has CDR1 SGHVS and CDR2 FNYEAQ. Unmatched junction bases numbered 5, after V lost 9 bases and J lost 7 bases. CDR3 bases: TGTGCCAGTGGACTAGCCGGGAATGAGCAGTTCTTC. As protein: CASGLAGNEQFF.

The chain is built from TRBV5-4 and TRBJ2-5, with 15 bases fitting TRBD2. V dropped 4 bases and J dropped 5; count of bases not matched to a gene: 12. The V gene's germline CDR1 is SGHNT and CDR2 YYREEE (reference sequence). This CDR3 region has 18 residues. The CDR3 DNA reads TGTGCCAGCAGCCAAGGAGGGACTAGCGGGAGGTCGGGGGAGACCCAGTACTTC. It codes for CASSQGGTSGRSGETQYF.

This clone has more than one count but fewer than ten. V is TRBV29-1 and J is TRBJ2-7; 7 bases match TRBD1. Germline values: CDR1 SQVTM, CDR2 ANQGSEA. V was clipped by 5 bases and J by 2 bases; unmatched bases: 6. The CDR3 covers 13 residues. In DNA, the CDR3 is TGCAGCGTTAGTACAGGGGCTCCCTACGAGCAGTACTTC. Translated, it gives CSVSTGAPYEQYF.

This clone was recorded a few times. This chain uses TRBV7-2 with TRBJ2-5; TRBD2 matches 12 bases. Germline V gene data show CDR1 as SGHTA and CDR2 as FQGNSA. V shed 5 bases and J 4 bases; nucleotides not matched to a gene: 8. This CDR3 region has 16 residues. This chain's CDR3 is CASSLRLAGDGETQYF. CDR3 nucleotide sequence: TGTGCCAGCAGCCTTCGACTAGCGGGAGACGGAGAGACCCAGTACTTC.

Only a few counts were recorded for this clone. This rearrangement joins TRBV5-6 to TRBJ2-1; tentatively, D is TRBD2 (6 bases). The V end lost 2 bases, the J end lost 0 bases, and 12 bases lay between the germline ends. The CDR3 loop spans 16 amino acids. Germline lookup yields CDR1 SGHDT and CDR2 YYEEEE. The CDR3 DNA reads TGTGCCAGCAGCTTTCGTGGAGGGAGCTCCTACAATGAGCAGTTCTTC. Encoded protein: CASSFRGGSSYNEQFF.

The rearrangement uses TRBV7-6 and TRBJ1-1; D remains unclear. V lost 6 bases and J lost 1, with 9 bases in between. This CDR3 contains 13 residues. From germline, CDR1 is SGHVS and CDR2 FNYEAQ. This CDR3 is CASSLAENTEAFF. CDR3 nucleotides: TGTGCCAGCAGTCTAGCGGAGAACACTGAAGCTTTCTTT.

The rearrangement joins TRBV28 to TRBJ2-7; D not certain. Germline CDR1 reads MDHEN; CDR2 reads SYDVKM. This CDR3 region has 12 residues. Trimming removed 3 bases from V and 5 bases from J, with 8 bases in between. The CDR3 bases are TGTGCCAGCAGTTTTTTTGGGAACGAGCAGTACTTC. Amino acids: CASSFFGNEQYF.

This clone was detected only a few times. The sample contains more than one DNA sequence encoding this CDR3. The rearrangement links TRBV18 to TRBJ1-5; D gene ambiguous. Germline values: CDR1 KGHSH, CDR2 LQKENI. The CDR3 contains 13 residues. The V end lost 3 bases, the J end lost 5 bases, and 8 bases lay between the germline ends. As DNA, the CDR3 is TGTGCCAGCTCACCTGGAGCAGATCAGCCCCAGCATTTT. It codes for CASSPGADQPQHF.

The chain links TRBV29-1 to TRBJ2-5, with unresolved D. CDR3 length: 13 residues. Trimming removed 7 bases at V and 5 bases at J, with 17 bases between. Germline V gene lookup returns CDR1 SQVTM and CDR2 ANQGSEA. Here the CDR3 reads CSAMLYSVETQYF. The CDR3 DNA is TGCAGCGCCATGCTCTATAGTGTTGAGACCCAGTACTTC.

The rearrangement uses TRBV9 and TRBJ1-4; D is unclear. Germline V gene sequence: CDR1 SGDLS, CDR2 YYNGEE. The CDR3 length is 15 residues. The V end lost 2 bases, the J end lost 5 bases, and 13 bases lay between the germline ends. The CDR3, as DNA: TGTGCCAGCAGCGTTGGAAACGGGAACAATGAAAAACTGTTTTTT. It translates to CASSVGNGNNEKLFF.

This clone was counted a few times. The chain has TRBV10-3 and TRBJ1-4; unclear D gene. V lost 3 bases and J 0 bases, leaving 14 bases between the germline ends. Germline V gene sequence: CDR1 ENHRY, CDR2 SYGVKD. The CDR3 is 17 amino acids. In nucleotides, the CDR3 is TGTGCCATCAGTGACCTGCTACCCATTACAACTAATGAAAAACTGTTTTTT. This encodes CAISDLLPITTNEKLFF.

This clone came up a few times. This rearrangement joins TRBV7-2 to TRBJ2-2; D possibly matches TRBD1 or TRBD2 (5 bases each). Germline CDR1 reads SGHTA; CDR2 reads FQGNSA. The CDR3 runs 14 residues. V was clipped by 6 bases and J by 1 base, with 9 bases between them. The CDR3 DNA sequence: TGTGCCAGCAGGACAGCGGAGAACACCGGGGAGCTGTTTTTT. Its translation: CASRTAENTGELFF.

The chain couples TRBV28 to TRBJ1-5, with D perhaps TRBD1 (6 bases). V gave up 6 bases and J gave up 0 bases, with 15 bases separating them. Germline CDR1 is MDHEN and CDR2 is SYDVKM. This CDR3 comprises 16 residues. CDR3 sequence: CASRTQTGYSNQPQHF. The DNA for the CDR3 is TGTGCCAGCAGGACGCAAACAGGGTATAGCAATCAGCCCCAGCATTTT.

The table lists this clone with a few counts. V gene TRBV9 combines with J gene TRBJ1-3, with unresolved D. V lost 1 base to trimming and J lost 0 bases, with 8 bases between them. This CDR3 contains 15 residues. Per germline, CDR1 SGDLS and CDR2 YYNGEE. The CDR3 DNA is TGTGCCAGCAGCGTACAGGATTACTCTGGAAACACCATATATTTT. It encodes CASSVQDYSGNTIYF.